This T cell receptor (beta chain) was identified in a study of cytomegalovirus exposure and HLA in healthy donors (dated by TCRdb to about 2017). Background for the entire study: In an earlier analysis of 550 to 750 of the donors, 250 to 350 Gb of sequence data and approximately 120 million unique TCR beta sequences from 150 million to 200 million T cells were reported. An earlier analysis of some 500 of the donors applied high-throughput TCR beta sequencing to assess whether each TCR beta V gene segment acted as functional or pseudogenic. To study patterns of TCR occurrence, a later analysis re-analyzed previously published TCR beta repertoires from around 660 donors and added high-resolution HLA genotyping. Donor age, sex, ethnicity and CMV serostatus were compiled alongside the repertoire data. About 280 gigabases of sequencing data and roughly 80 million unique TCR sequences made up an early release that covered approximately 650 HLA-typed donors. Every repertoire in the discovery cohort had been generated on one and the same sequencing platform. Of the roughly 420 genotyped donors, 65% to 90% were placed in the genetic ancestry cluster associated with self-reported Caucasian donors. Rather than using new phenotypic data, the later analysis identified candidate immune exposures from TCR beta sequences and from how often those sequences occurred across donors. The aim of the study was to test whether cataloging public T cell receptors could identify signatures of past pathogen exposure. Both class I and class II loci were covered by HLA typing, at four-digit resolution. The T cell repertoires of roughly 660 subjects were profiled by immunosequencing and related to cytomegalovirus serostatus. To predict cytomegalovirus infection status, the study combined high-throughput TCR immunosequencing, statistical association of individual TCRs with disease status, and machine learning. Typing coverage varied by locus: about 620-640 donors for A, B, C, DRB1 and DQB1; approximately 520 for DQA1; more than 600 for DPA1; fewer than 480 for DPB1. Five DR-DQ haplotypes were handled as single units for association and clustering because linkage in the cohort was strong. Across around 400 genotyped donors of the cohort, an average of roughly 230,000 unique TCR beta nucleotide sequences per donor were sequenced, and approximately 19% of those sequences were non-productive. Besides the first cohort of roughly 660 subjects, a separate validation cohort made up of roughly 120 different subjects was used. A later genetic analysis used genome-wide SNP genotypes for about 60% of the roughly 670 donors, treating that subset as a discovery cohort.

The cohort was made up of about 610 healthy bone marrow donors. All cohort members were sampled while nominally healthy, although unrecorded immune exposures were likely present. The donor was CMV seronegative and was included in the group of around 320 seronegative cohort members. Each donor provided a peripheral blood sample, and peripheral blood mononuclear cells were used for TCR beta sequencing. The Qiagen DNeasy Blood Extraction Kit was used to extract genomic DNA from the blood cell samples. V is pared back by 4 bases and J by 0 bases, with 12 bases lying between the germline termini. From cysteine to phenylalanine, the CDR3 is 16 amino acids long. Only the CDR3 DNA is retained, 48 bases long and in frame from the first base. Per the germline V gene, MGHRA is the CDR1 and YSYEKL is the CDR2. Comments on this clone: The target of this receptor is not known. The sample holds no much larger clone one base away, and base qualities are not on file.

Receptor libraries were prepared by the immunoSEQ multiplex PCR assay. For the multiplex PCR, a mixture combining 60 forward primers for TCR Vbeta segments and 13 reverse primers for TCR Jbeta segments was used. A multiplex PCR assay on genomic DNA amplified the CDR3 region of rearranged TCR beta genes. The amplified TCR beta libraries were sequenced on the Illumina HiSeq System as 87-base-pair reads. From the authors' description of their analysis: Across the 666 repertoires, a later analysis counted about 81 million unique TCR beta chains, some 11 million of which were shared by at least two donors. Raw reads were error-corrected and collapsed into unique sequences with a nearest-neighbor algorithm that merged closely related sequences to remove PCR and sequencing errors. Alignment of CDR3 sequences to IMGT reference sequences was used to assign V, D and J gene segments. For a sequence to be retained, a match of at least six nucleotides to both a V gene segment and a J gene segment was required. A rearrangement was called productive if the CDR3 had no stop codons and remained in frame with V and J, and every other rearrangement was called non-productive. CDR3 was defined according to IMGT convention as the region running from the second conserved V-encoded cysteine to the conserved J-encoded phenylalanine. The earlier analysis of approximately 500 of the donors excluded sequences that lacked an unambiguous match to a single V gene segment. In an earlier analysis of about 590 of the donors, a V segment was called functional when productive rearrangements were above 56.7%, and segregating when the standard deviation between donors exceeded 5%. A statistical classification framework was built to diagnose cytomegalovirus status from the catalog of TCR beta chain sequences. In a later analysis, V and J genes were assigned by comparing TCR nucleotide sequences against IMGT/GENE-DB human TR gene sequences. Using the TCRdist pipeline, a later analysis assigned CDR3 sequences along with most-parsimonious VDJ recombination scenarios. A later analysis defined each TCR beta chain by its CDR3 amino acid sequence plus V-gene family, and excluded reads lacking a unique V-gene family. A later analysis removed roughly 590 highly shared, low-generation-probability nucleotide sequences to deal with suspected cross-contamination and a sequencing artifact. For each public chain, a later analysis derived a clonal expansion index from normalized ranks of inferred template counts within each repertoire. In a later analysis, generation probabilities were computed using a VDJ recombination model fitted to out-of-frame rearrangements, and the results were checked against IGoR. In a later analysis, hypergeometric tests were used to score TCR-TCR, TCR-HLA and TCR-CMV co-occurrence, with a repertoire-size bias correction applied to TCR pairs. In a later analysis, false discovery rates were estimated by permuting HLA or CMV assignments 20 times. A later analysis grouped co-occurring TCRs with DBSCAN, adding TCRdist sequence similarity when clustering within HLA-allele-positive subsets. Co-occurrence clustering excluded repertoires with fewer than 30,000 or more than 120,000 public chains, plus five with anomalous nucleotide sharing. Here the immuneACCESS table is served through TCRdb, limited to in-frame sequences with V and J called. Missing clones are a known gap in these copies; in checked studies unresolved V genes cover under half, and the rest lacks a known reason. The V and J calls and clone size are taken from that table; D and trimming were inferred from the DNA. This sample comprises 200,000 to 250,000 clones, roughly 80% of them detected only once. The leading ten clones occupy roughly 3% of the sample.

Study-level results and caveats: In a later analysis, most CMV-associated TCR beta chains were found to appear HLA-restricted, with HLA associations seemingly driven largely by CMV exposure. The study gave a list of some 150 TCR beta chains associated with cytomegalovirus. The classifier was reported to diagnose cytomegalovirus status with high specificity and sensitivity in both the original and validation cohorts. Presence/absence analyses assumed roughly uniform sequencing depth across donors, an assumption that may not hold. In a later genetic analysis, fewer N-insertions in productive TCRs were reported among donors in an Asian-associated ancestry cluster than the roughly 670-donor mean. In an earlier analysis of approximately 600 of the donors, most TCR beta V segments were observed in productive rearrangements about 90% or about 30% of the time, broadly matching IMGT annotations. Strong co-occurrence of HLA alleles, especially DR and DQ, made assigning TCR associations to individual alleles difficult. A later genetic analysis associated a missense DCLRE1C variant with V-gene and J-gene trimming of TCR beta chains, and an independent cohort replicated the association. Correlated functional status among segregating V segments might reflect linkage disequilibrium, but an unknown experimental factor could not be ruled out. HLA typing was unavailable for some donors at each locus, so association tests used only the typed subset. According to a later analysis, TCR association rates differed among HLA loci, with DRB1 alleles showing the most associated TCRs and HLA-C alleles showing the fewest. According to the authors, the approach could potentially be generalized to other disease states and immunological phenotypes. Most TCR sequences were observed very rarely across donors, whereas some public TCRs were present in many individuals. A later analysis reported that several top co-occurrence clusters appeared linked to parvovirus B19, influenza, CMV and Epstein-Barr virus. Because counts were too low, more than 15 rarely observed V segments, including chromosome 9 orphons, were excluded from the earlier analysis of fewer than 650 of the donors. In a later analysis, HLA-associated TCR beta chains showed more clonal expansion and lower generation probabilities than non-associated chains that were equally common. The 87-base-pair reads could not distinguish some IMGT-functional V segments, including TRBV6-2 and TRBV6-3, so those segments were excluded. Immune exposure information for the cohort was limited to CMV serostatus. In vitro tests confirmed that a few of the cytomegalovirus-associated TCR beta chains recognize cytomegalovirus antigens. A further reported finding was that TCR beta sequences accurately predicted the HLA-A and HLA-B alleles for most subjects in the first cohort. A cluster of highly shared sequence variants was judged likely to be a technical artifact of the sequencing pipeline. This cohort had only TCR beta chains sequenced, and the lack of alpha or paired-chain data limited which features could be detected. Specific HLA alleles were associated with some 15,000 TCR beta sequences at a false discovery rate of 0.05 in a later analysis.

This chain is built from TRBV4-1 and TRBJ1-4; TRBD1 could be the D gene, as 5 bases match. The sequence was collected from a woman aged 25 to 39 in good health and CMV-seronegative. Sample: PBMCs. CDR3 sequence: CASSLRSGATNEKLFF. Here is the DNA: TGCGCCAGCAGCCTTCGCTCGGGGGCAACTAATGAAAAACTGTTTTTT.